These T cell receptor beta chains were read from a single sample in a study of T cells in Graves' hyperthyroidism and ophthalmopathy. A single record per CDR3 protein comes from TCRdb applying MiXCR to the multiplex PCR reads. The sample has 300,000 to 350,000 distinct CDR3 sequences, roughly 15% seen once. The material sequenced was blood. The receptor set was obtained from a young man with Graves' hyperthyroidism. Each CDR3 is given with its conserved first and last residue. The D gene is left open where the match is weak. Clone size, where shown, is once, few, many, or a class for clones that have expanded.

cdr3_nt cdr3_aa j_call v_call clone_size d_call
TGTGCCAGCAGCCAAGACGGGAGAGTCTACAATGAGCAGTTCTTC CASSQDGRVYNEQFF TRBJ2-1 TRBV4-2 few -
TGCAGTGCTAGAGGAGTTGGACAGGGTGGTTTCTCAAACTATGGCTACACCTTC CSARGVGQGGFSNYGYTF TRBJ1-2 TRBV20-1 - TRBD1
TGTGCCAGCAGTTATCCCCCGAATCACTACGAGCAGTACTTC CASSYPPNHYEQYF TRBJ2-7 TRBV6-2/TRBV6-3 many -
TGTGCCAGCAGACAGGAAGTTAATGAAAAACTGTTTTTT CASRQEVNEKLFF TRBJ1-4 TRBV2 many -
TGTGCCAGCAGCGGCTCACCGTACCAAGAGACCCAGTACTTC CASSGSPYQETQYF TRBJ2-5 TRBV7-2 many -
TGTGCCACCAGTGATGCCTACGAGCAGTACTTC CATSDAYEQYF TRBJ2-7 TRBV24-1 many -
TGTGCCAGCAGTTTGAGTTATGAGGCGACAGGGACTAGCGGGAGTGCGTCCTACGAGCAGTACTTC CASSLSYEATGTSGSASYEQYF TRBJ2-7 TRBV12-3/TRBV12-4 - TRBD2
TGTGCCAGCAGTTTTAGCGGGAGGGCCGGTGAGCAGTTCTTC CASSFSGRAGEQFF TRBJ2-1 TRBV6-1 many TRBD2
TGTGCCAGCAGCTTACAGAGCTCTGGAAACACCATATATTTT CASSLQSSGNTIYF TRBJ1-3 TRBV12-3/TRBV12-4 many -
TGTGCCAGCAGCGTCGCCGGGCGGGAGTCAGATACGCAGTATTTT CASSVAGRESDTQYF TRBJ2-3 TRBV9 - TRBD2
TGTGCCAGCAGCCGAAGGGCGGGACAGGGTGTGAGGTATGAGCAGTTCTTC CASSRRAGQGVRYEQFF TRBJ2-1 TRBV11-2 many TRBD1
TGCAGTGCTAGAGGGATAAGGTTGGGGAACACAGATACGCAGTATTTT CSARGIRLGNTDTQYF TRBJ2-3 TRBV20-1 few -